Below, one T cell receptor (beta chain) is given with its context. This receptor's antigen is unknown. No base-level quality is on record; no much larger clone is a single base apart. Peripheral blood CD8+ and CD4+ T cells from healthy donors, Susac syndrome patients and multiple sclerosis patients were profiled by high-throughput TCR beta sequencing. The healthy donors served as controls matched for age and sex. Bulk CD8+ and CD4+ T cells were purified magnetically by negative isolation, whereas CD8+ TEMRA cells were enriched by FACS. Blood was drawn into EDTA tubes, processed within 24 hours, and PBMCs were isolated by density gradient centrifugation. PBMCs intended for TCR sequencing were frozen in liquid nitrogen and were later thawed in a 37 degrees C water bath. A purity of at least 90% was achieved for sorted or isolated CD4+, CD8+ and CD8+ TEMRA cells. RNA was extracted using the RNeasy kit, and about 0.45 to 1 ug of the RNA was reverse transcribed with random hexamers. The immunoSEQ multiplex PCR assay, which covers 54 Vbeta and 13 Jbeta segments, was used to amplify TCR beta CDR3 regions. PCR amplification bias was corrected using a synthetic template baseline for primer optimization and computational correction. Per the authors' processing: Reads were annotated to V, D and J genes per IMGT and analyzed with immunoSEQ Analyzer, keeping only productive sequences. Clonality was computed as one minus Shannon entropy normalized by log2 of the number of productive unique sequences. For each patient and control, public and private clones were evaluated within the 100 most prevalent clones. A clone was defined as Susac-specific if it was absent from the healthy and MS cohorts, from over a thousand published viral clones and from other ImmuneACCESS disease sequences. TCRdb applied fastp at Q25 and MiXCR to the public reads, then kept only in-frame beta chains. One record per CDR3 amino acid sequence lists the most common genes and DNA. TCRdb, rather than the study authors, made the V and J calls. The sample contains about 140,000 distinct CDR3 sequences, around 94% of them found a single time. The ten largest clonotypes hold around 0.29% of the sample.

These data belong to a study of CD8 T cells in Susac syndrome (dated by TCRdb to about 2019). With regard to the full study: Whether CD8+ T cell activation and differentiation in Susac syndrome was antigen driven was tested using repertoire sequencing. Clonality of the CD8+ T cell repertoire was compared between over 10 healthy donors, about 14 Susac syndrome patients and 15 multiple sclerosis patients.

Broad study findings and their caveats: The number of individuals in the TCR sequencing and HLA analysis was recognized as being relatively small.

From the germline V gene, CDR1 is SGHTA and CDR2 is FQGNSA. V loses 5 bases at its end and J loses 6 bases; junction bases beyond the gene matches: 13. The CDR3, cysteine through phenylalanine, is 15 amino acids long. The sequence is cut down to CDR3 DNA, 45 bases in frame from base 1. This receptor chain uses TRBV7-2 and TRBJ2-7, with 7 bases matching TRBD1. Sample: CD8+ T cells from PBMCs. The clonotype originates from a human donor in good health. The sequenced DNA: TGTGCCAGCAGCCCAAGACAGGGAATGTTGTTCGAGCAGTACTTC. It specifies CASSPRQGMLFEQYF.